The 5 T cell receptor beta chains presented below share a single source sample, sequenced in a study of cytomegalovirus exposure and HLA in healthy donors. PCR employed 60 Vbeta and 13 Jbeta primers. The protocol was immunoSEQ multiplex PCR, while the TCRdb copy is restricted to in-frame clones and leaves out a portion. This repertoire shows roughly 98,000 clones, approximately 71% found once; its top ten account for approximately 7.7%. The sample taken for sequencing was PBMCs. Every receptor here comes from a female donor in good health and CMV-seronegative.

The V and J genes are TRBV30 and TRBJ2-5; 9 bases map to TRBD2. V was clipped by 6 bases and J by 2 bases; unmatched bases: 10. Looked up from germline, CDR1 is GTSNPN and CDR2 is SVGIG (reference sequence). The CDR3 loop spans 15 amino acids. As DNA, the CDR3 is TGTGCCTGTCAGGCGGGAGGGGAGATACAAGAGACCCAGTACTTC. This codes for CACQAGGEIQETQYF.

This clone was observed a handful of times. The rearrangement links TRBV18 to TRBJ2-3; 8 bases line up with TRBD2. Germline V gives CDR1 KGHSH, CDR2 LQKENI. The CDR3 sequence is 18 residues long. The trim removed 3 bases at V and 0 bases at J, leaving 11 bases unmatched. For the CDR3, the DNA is TGTGCCAGCTCACCCCAGATAGCGGGACCGCATAGCACAGATACGCAGTATTTT. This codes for CASSPQIAGPHSTDTQYF.

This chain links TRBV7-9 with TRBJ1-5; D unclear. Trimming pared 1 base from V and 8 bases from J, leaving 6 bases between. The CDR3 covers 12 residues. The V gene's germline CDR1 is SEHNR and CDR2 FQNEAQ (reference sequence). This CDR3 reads CASSLGSKPQHF. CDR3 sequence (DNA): TGTGCCAGCAGCTTAGGGAGTAAGCCCCAGCATTTT.

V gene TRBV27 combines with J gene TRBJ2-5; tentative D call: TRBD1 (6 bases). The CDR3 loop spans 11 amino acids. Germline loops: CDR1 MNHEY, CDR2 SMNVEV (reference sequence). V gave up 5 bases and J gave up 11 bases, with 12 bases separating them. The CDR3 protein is CASSNTGIQYF. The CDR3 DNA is TGTGCCAGCAGTAATACAGGGATTCAGTACTTC.

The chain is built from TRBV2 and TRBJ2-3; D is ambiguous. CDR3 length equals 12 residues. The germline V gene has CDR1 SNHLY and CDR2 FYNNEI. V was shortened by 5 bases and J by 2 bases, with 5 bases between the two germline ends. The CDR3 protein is CASSTNTDTQYF. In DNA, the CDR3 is TGTGCCAGCAGTACTAACACAGATACGCAGTATTTT. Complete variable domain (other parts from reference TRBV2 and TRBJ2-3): EPEVTQTPSHQVTQMGQEVILRCVPISNHLYFYWYRQILGQKVEFLVSFYNNEISEKSEIFDDQFSVERPDGSNFTLKIRSTKLEDSAMYFCASSTNTDTQYFGPGTRLTVL.